The rows below give T cell receptor beta chains drawn from one sample of a study of yellow fever vaccine responses in identical twins. TCRdb ran MiXCR on the RT-PCR reads and lists one entry per CDR3 protein. Here the sample spans approximately 500 distinct CDR3 sequences, roughly 80% being singletons. The sequencing here drew on T cells from blood (PBMCs), unsorted or a sorted subset (not recorded which), taken before or after yellow fever vaccination (not recorded which). The receptors shown here come from a woman under 30 who received the yellow fever vaccine. Both conserved end residues are part of each CDR3. D genes are given only for firm matches. Size values are once, few and many counts, or a class for expanded clones, and some rows have none.

v_gene,j_gene,d_gene,abundance,CDR3nt,CDR3aa
TRBV4-1,TRBJ1-1,TRBD1,few,TGCGCCAGCAGCCAAGATGGGACAGGGCGGAACACTGAAGCTTTCTTT,CASSQDGTGRNTEAFF
TRBV5-5,TRBJ1-1,.,few,TGTGCCAGCAGCTTGAACGCGTTTAAGGCTTTCTTT,CASSLNAFKAFF
TRBV4-2,TRBJ2-7,.,.,TGTGCCAGCAGCCAAGCGGGTGGTGGAGATAACTCCTACGAGCAGTACTTC,CASSQAGGGDNSYEQYF
TRBV15,TRBJ2-7,TRBD1,.,TGTGCCACCAGCAGAGTCTCCGGGACAGGGTTCTACGAGCAGTACTTC,CATSRVSGTGFYEQYF
TRBV11-1,TRBJ2-1,.,once,TGTGCCAGCAGCCCTGACACATATTACAATGAGCAGTTCTTC,CASSPDTYYNEQFF
TRBV29-1,TRBJ2-1,.,.,TGCAGCGTTCACAATGAGCAGTTCTTC,CSVHNEQFF
TRBV4-1,TRBJ1-1,.,few,TGCGCCAGCAGCCAAGAACGGTTGAACACTGAAGCTTTCTTT,CASSQERLNTEAFF
TRBV13,TRBJ2-1,TRBD2,.,TGTGCCAGCAGAGGGACTAGCGGGTTTAATGAGCAGTTCTTC,CASRGTSGFNEQFF
TRBV15,TRBJ2-7,.,.,TGTGCCACCAGCAGAACCACTCGGGTAGCAGGACACCACGAGCAGTACTTC,CATSRTTRVAGHHEQYF
TRBV29-1,TRBJ2-1,TRBD2,.,TGCAGCGCCCTTGGCGGGAGAAGCCATGAGCAGTTCTTC,CSALGGRSHEQFF
TRBV2,TRBJ1-5,.,hyperexpanded,TGTGCCAGCAGTGAGGGACGCAGCAATCAGCCCCAGCATTTT,CASSEGRSNQPQHF
TRBV4-2,TRBJ2-1,.,.,TGTGCCAGCAGCCAGGCAGAGGTCGGTGAGCAGTTCTTC,CASSQAEVGEQFF
TRBV12-3/TRBV12-4,TRBJ2-1,TRBD2,.,TGTGCCAGCAGTCAAACCCCAAGCGGGATCTACAATGAGCAGTTCTTC,CASSQTPSGIYNEQFF
TRBV5-1,TRBJ2-5,.,.,TGCGCCAGCAGTCGCGAAGGAGGGGGCGGTGAGACCCAGTACTTC,CASSREGGGGETQYF
TRBV14,TRBJ1-1,.,few,TGTGCCAGCAGCCAAGACCAGCGGGGGGCCACTGAAGCTTTCTTT,CASSQDQRGATEAFF
TRBV6-2/TRBV6-3,TRBJ2-2,TRBD1,.,TGTGCCAGCAGTTACGACAGGGGATTCACCGGGGAGCTGTTTTTT,CASSYDRGFTGELFF